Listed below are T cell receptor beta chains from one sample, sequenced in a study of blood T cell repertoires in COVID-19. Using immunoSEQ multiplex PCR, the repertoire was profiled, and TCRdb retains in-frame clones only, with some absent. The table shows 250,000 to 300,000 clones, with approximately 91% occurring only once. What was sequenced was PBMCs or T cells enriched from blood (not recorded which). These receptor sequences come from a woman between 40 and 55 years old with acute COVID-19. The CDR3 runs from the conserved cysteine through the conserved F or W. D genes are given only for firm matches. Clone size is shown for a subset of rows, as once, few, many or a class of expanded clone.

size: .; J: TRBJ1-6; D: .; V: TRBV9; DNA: TGTGCCAGCAGTGCCTGGTTGGAGCAGTCACCCCTCCACTTT; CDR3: CASSAWLEQSPLHF
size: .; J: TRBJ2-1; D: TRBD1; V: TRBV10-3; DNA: TGTGCCATCAGTGACCCTGGGCAGGGGGCCGATGAGCAGTTCTTC; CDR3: CAISDPGQGADEQFF
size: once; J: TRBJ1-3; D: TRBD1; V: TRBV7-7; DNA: TGTGCCAGCAGCCCTAACATAGGGGGCCGGGGAACAGGAAACACCATATATTTT; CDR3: CASSPNIGGRGTGNTIYF
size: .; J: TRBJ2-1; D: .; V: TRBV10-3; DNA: TGTGCCATCAGTGTAGGCGGGAACTACAATGAGCAGTTCTTC; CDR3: CAISVGGNYNEQFF
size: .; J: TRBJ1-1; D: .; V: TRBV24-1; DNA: TGTGCCACCAGTGAAAATACCGACAGAAGGGGAGCTTTCTTT; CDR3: CATSENTDRRGAFF
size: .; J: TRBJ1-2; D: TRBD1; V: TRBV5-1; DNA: TGCGCCAGCAGCTTGGGCCACCGGGACAGCCCTAACTATGGCTACACCTTC; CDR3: CASSLGHRDSPNYGYTF
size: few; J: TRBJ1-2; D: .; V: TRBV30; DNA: TGTGCCTGGAATCAGGGGACGGGCTATGGCTACACCTTC; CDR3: CAWNQGTGYGYTF
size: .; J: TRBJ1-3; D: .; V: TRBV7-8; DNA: TGTGCCAGCAGCTTCGCGGCGGCTGGTGGAAACACCATATATTTT; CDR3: CASSFAAAGGNTIYF
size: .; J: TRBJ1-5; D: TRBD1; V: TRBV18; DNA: TGTGCCAGCTCCGGACAGGGGTCCAATCAGCCCCAGCATTTT; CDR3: CASSGQGSNQPQHF
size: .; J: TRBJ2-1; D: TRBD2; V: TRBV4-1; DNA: TGCGCCAGCAGCCAAGGAGCGGGAGGGCCTTGGGGAGGTGAGCAGTTCTTC; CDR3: CASSQGAGGPWGGEQFF
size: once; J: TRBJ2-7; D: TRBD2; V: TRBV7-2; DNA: TGTGCCAGCAGCGGGTCGGGACTAGCAACCTACGAGCAGTACTTC; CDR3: CASSGSGLATYEQYF
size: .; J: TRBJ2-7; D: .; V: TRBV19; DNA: TGTGCCAGTAGTATGGGCAGGGCGTACGAGCAGTACTTC; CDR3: CASSMGRAYEQYF
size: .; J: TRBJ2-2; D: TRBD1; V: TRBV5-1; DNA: TGCGCCAGCAGCAGGGACAGCAACGGGGAGCTGTTTTTT; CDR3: CASSRDSNGELFF
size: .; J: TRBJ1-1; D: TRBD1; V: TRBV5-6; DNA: TGTGCCAGCAGAACAGGGGTGGGCACTGAAGCTTTCTTT; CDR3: CASRTGVGTEAFF
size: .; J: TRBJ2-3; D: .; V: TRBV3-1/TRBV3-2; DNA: TGTGCCAGCAGCCAAGGGTTCGGGGAGTCTAGCACAGATACGCAGTATTTT; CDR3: CASSQGFGESSTDTQYF
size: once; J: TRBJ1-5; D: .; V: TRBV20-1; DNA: TGCAGTGCTAGTTGGGCCAATCAGCCCCAGCATTTT; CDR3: CSASWANQPQHF
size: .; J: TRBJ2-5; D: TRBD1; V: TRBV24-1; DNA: TGTGCCACCAGTGATTCAGGGGACAGTCGAATTGGAGAGACCCAGTACTTC; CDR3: CATSDSGDSRIGETQYF